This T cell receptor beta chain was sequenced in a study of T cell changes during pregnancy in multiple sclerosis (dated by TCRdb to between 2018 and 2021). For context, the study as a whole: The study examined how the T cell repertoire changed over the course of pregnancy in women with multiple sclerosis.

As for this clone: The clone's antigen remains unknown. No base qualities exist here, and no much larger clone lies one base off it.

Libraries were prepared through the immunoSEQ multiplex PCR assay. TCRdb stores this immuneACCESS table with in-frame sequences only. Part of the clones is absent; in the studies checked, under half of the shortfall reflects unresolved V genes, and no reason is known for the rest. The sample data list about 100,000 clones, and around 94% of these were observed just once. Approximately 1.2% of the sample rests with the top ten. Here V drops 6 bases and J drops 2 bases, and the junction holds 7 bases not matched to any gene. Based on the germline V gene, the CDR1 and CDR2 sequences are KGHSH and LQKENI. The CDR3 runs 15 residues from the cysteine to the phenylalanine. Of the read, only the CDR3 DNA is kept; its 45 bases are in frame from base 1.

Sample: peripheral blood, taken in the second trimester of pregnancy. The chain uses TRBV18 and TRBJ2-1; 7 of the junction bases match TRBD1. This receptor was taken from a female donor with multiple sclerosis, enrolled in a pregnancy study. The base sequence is TGTGCCAGCTCTCTCGACAGGGCCGCCTACAATGAGCAGTTCTTC. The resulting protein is CASSLDRAAYNEQFF.